This paragraph reports one T cell receptor (beta chain). Its antigen is not identified. This table comes from immunoSEQ multiplex PCR, and its TCRdb copy is limited to in-frame clones, with some not included. In the table there are about 95,000 clones, approximately 85% of which are singletons. These data are taken from a study of OX40 agonist ivuxolimab in advanced cancers. The study's findings and limits: CD8+ T cells were the subset that, on average, had more expanded clones than CD4+. No determination was made of the antigen specificity of the expanded peripheral T cells.

Prior autoimmune disease or systemic immunosuppression barred patients. The clonotype comes from an adult with an advanced solid tumor such as melanoma, head and neck, liver or kidney cancer. This sample comprised CD4+ or CD8+ T cells sorted from blood, obtained in a trial of the OX40 agonist ivuxolimab.

CDR3 amino acids: CASSYYRVDKTNTGELFF. In DNA, the CDR3 is TGTGCCAGCAGCTACTACAGGGTTGACAAAACGAACACCGGGGAGCTGTTTTTT. V and J are TRBV9 and TRBJ2-2, with D possibly being TRBD1 (6 bases). Germline V gives CDR1 SGDLS, CDR2 YYNGEE. The CDR3 loop spans 18 amino acids. Trimming shortened V by 4 bases and J by 0 bases, and 19 bases separated the two germline ends.